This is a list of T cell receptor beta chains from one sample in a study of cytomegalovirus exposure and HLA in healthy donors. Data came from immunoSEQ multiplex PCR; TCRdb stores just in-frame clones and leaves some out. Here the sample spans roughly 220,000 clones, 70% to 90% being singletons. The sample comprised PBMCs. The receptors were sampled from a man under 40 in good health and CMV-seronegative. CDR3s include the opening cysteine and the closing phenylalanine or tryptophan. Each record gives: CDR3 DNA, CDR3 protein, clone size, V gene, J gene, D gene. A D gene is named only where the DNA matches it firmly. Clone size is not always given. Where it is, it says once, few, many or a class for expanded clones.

TGCAGCGTTGAAATGAAACAGTTTAATGAAAAACTGTTTTTT,CSVEMKQFNEKLFF,-,TRBV29-1,TRBJ1-4,-
TGTGCCAGCAGTACCCTAGCGAGGGTCGGGAATGAGCAGTTCTTC,CASSTLARVGNEQFF,-,TRBV6-1,TRBJ2-1,-
TGTGCCAGCAGCCTCGGAGGAGCGGGGGGGACCTACGAGCAGTACTTC,CASSLGGAGGTYEQYF,-,TRBV5-4,TRBJ2-7,TRBD2
TGTGCCAGCAGTACTCCTAGGCCCGCACAAGAGACCCAGTACTTC,CASSTPRPAQETQYF,-,TRBV28,TRBJ2-5,-
TGTGCCAGCAGTTCGGCAGGGTATTACGAGCAGTACTTC,CASSSAGYYEQYF,-,TRBV6-5,TRBJ2-7,-
TGTGCCAGCAGCTTGGGACAGGTTTTAGGAACAGATACGCAGTATTTT,CASSLGQVLGTDTQYF,once,TRBV5-5,TRBJ2-3,-
TGCGCCAGCAGCTTGACAGAAGCCAATTCACCCCTCCACTTT,CASSLTEANSPLHF,-,TRBV5-1,TRBJ1-6,-
TGTGCCAGCAGCGTTTCTTATGACAGAGCTAACTATGGCTACACCTTC,CASSVSYDRANYGYTF,-,TRBV9,TRBJ1-2,-
TGTGCCAGCAGCCTACTGCTCCGGGACAGCAGCTCCTACGAGCAGTACTTC,CASSLLLRDSSSYEQYF,-,TRBV4-2,TRBJ2-7,TRBD1
TGTGCCAGCAGTGGGACTAACAATCAAGGGGAGCTGTTTTTT,CASSGTNNQGELFF,few,TRBV6-6,TRBJ2-2,TRBD2
TGTGCTAGTGGGGTGGGGACAGGGATGAACACCGGGGAGCTGTTTTTT,CASGVGTGMNTGELFF,once,TRBV12-5,TRBJ2-2,TRBD1
TGCAGCGGCGGCCAGGGTGGCACAGATACGCAGTATTTT,CSGGQGGTDTQYF,few,TRBV29-1,TRBJ2-3,-
TGTGCCAGTAGGGACCTTGGACAGGGAAGCAATCAGCCCCAGCATTTT,CASRDLGQGSNQPQHF,once,TRBV19,TRBJ1-5,TRBD1
TGCGCCAGCAGCTTGGATCCAGGGAGGGAGACCCAGTACTTC,CASSLDPGRETQYF,few,TRBV5-1,TRBJ2-5,-
TGTGCCAGCAGCTTAGCGCGAGAGACCCAGTACTTC,CASSLARETQYF,few,TRBV7-9,TRBJ2-5,-
TGTGCCAGCAGCTCATATATCCGGGACAGGGGGTCTCCTGGGGCCAACGTCCTGACTTTC,CASSSYIRDRGSPGANVLTF,-,TRBV5-8,TRBJ2-6,TRBD1
TGCGCCAGCAGCTTTAGCGGGGGGCGGCAAACCTACGAGCAGTACTTC,CASSFSGGRQTYEQYF,-,TRBV5-1,TRBJ2-7,TRBD2
TGTGCCAGCTCACCTCGTGGAGGGGATTCGGGATTCAGCAATCAGCCCCAGCATTTT,CASSPRGGDSGFSNQPQHF,once,TRBV18,TRBJ1-5,-
TGTGCCAGCAGTGACAGGGCCAGCAATCAGCCCCAGCATTTT,CASSDRASNQPQHF,-,TRBV2,TRBJ1-5,-
TGTGCCAGCAGTGATGCCCCTAGGTGGGGCTACACCTTC,CASSDAPRWGYTF,once,TRBV2,TRBJ1-2,-
TGTGCCAGCAGCCTAAGACAGGGGATTGGCAATCAGCCCCAGCATTTT,CASSLRQGIGNQPQHF,-,TRBV5-6,TRBJ1-5,TRBD1
TGTGCCAGCAGGGGCCCCGGATGGTTCCACGAGCAGTACTTC,CASRGPGWFHEQYF,-,TRBV27,TRBJ2-7,-
TGTGCCAGCAGATGGCGGACAGGTTCGAACACCGGGGAGCTGTTTTTT,CASRWRTGSNTGELFF,-,TRBV11-2,TRBJ2-2,TRBD1
TGTGCCAGCAGAACTTGGGCAGGGGAGACCCAGTACTTC,CASRTWAGETQYF,-,TRBV6-5,TRBJ2-5,-
TGTGCCAGCAGCTTACAGGCGTCGAACACTGAAGCTTTCTTT,CASSLQASNTEAFF,-,TRBV7-8,TRBJ1-1,-
TGCGCCAGCAGCGGGTCTAGCGGGGGATTGGATACGCAGTATTTT,CASSGSSGGLDTQYF,-,TRBV5-1,TRBJ2-3,TRBD2
TGTGCCAGCAGTTACGGGGGGACTGAGCAGTTCTTC,CASSYGGTEQFF,few,TRBV6-6,TRBJ2-1,-
TGCGCCAGCAGCTACTCGGACAGTAGCAATCAGCCCCAGCATTTT,CASSYSDSSNQPQHF,-,TRBV5-1,TRBJ1-5,-
TGTGCCAGCAGTTTATCAAGGGGGCGGGAGACCCAGTACTTC,CASSLSRGRETQYF,-,TRBV27,TRBJ2-5,TRBD1
TGTGCCAGCACCCCCGGGACAGGGGCGTCGCTCTATGGCTACACCTTC,CASTPGTGASLYGYTF,-,TRBV27,TRBJ1-2,TRBD1
TGCGCCAGCAGCCAAGATCGGGGTAGAACTAATGAAAAACTGTTTTTT,CASSQDRGRTNEKLFF,-,TRBV4-1,TRBJ1-4,-
TGTGCCAGCAGCCGGTCGCCTAGCGGGGCCACAGATACGCAGTATTTT,CASSRSPSGATDTQYF,-,TRBV9,TRBJ2-3,TRBD2
TGTTCCAGCAGCCCAGGGTTCAATCAGCCCCAGCATTTT,CSSSPGFNQPQHF,-,TRBV7-9,TRBJ1-5,-
TGTGCCAGCAGTTACTCAGGGGAAGAAGGCTACACCTTC,CASSYSGEEGYTF,-,TRBV6-5,TRBJ1-2,-
TGTGCCAGCAGCAGGGGATCGACAGGGGGCGCTTATAATGAGCAGTTCTTC,CASSRGSTGGAYNEQFF,-,TRBV5-4,TRBJ2-1,TRBD1
TGTGCCAGCAAGAGTCCCGGGGAGCTGTTTTTT,CASKSPGELFF,-,TRBV2,TRBJ2-2,-
TGTGCCAGCAGCTTAGCCAGGGTGGGCTACGAGCAGTACTTC,CASSLARVGYEQYF,-,TRBV11-2,TRBJ2-7,-
TGCGCCAGCAGCCAAGACAGGGGCCCCTACGAGCAGTACTTC,CASSQDRGPYEQYF,-,TRBV4-3,TRBJ2-7,-
TGTGCCAGCAGCTTAAAGGGGAGGAGGACTAGGTACTTC,CASSLKGRRTRYF,-,TRBV7-2,TRBJ2-7,TRBD2